This T cell receptor beta chain was sequenced in a study of blood T cell repertoires in COVID-19 (dated by TCRdb to 2020 to 2022). Background for the entire study: Samples from collaborators originated in the United States, Italy and Spain and spanned both the acute and convalescent phases of COVID-19. The samples were drawn from the first 160 participants of the ongoing ImmuneRACE study and from 1,254 subjects provided by 6 global collaborators. Where HLA class I and class II types were available, the types were taken from metadata supplied by the sample provider, not from assay-based typing. The prospective study material was composed of cDNA or gDNA derived from T cells, B-cell-depleted T cells, or PBMCs. Subjects who had been exposed to COVID-19, were actively infected with it, or had recovered from it provided the deeply sampled blood TCRbeta repertoires that made up the dataset. A freely available public database, intended as a resource for researchers studying the immune response to SARS-CoV-2, is where the repertoires were released. Nearly every sample came with metadata listing a de-identified subject ID, COVID-19 status, age in years and sex. Beyond this particular receptor, the publication reports: Clinical and demographic metadata were provided uncurated, with the amount varying by source and participant.

Inclusive of the bounding cysteine and phenylalanine, the CDR3 is 17 residues long. Only the CDR3 DNA is retained, 51 bases long and in frame from the first base. CDR1 LGHNA and CDR2 YNFKEQ are derived from the germline V gene. V is cut back by 0 bases and J by 1 base, with 1 base in the junction unmatched. About this clone itself: Its recognized antigen is unknown. No much larger clone exists at a distance of one base, and base qualities are not known.

The collaborating institutions used their own protocols to collect whole blood in K2EDTA tubes. For TCRbeta analysis, collaborators shipped samples in one of three forms: frozen whole blood, isolated PBMCs, or DNA extracted from either of those sample types. TCRbeta CDR3 regions were amplified from genomic DNA by means of the immunoSEQ Assay, a bias-controlled multiplex PCR. The paper's data handling went like this. Within the assay, amplification of reference gene primers was used to estimate how many nucleated cells each sample contained. Sequence reads were collapsed and filtered to measure the absolute abundance of every unique TCRbeta CDR3 rearrangement. For each sample, productive Simpson clonality was calculated by taking the square root of Simpson's diversity index across productive rearrangements. The immuneACCESS repertoire file appears here via TCRdb, limited to in-frame rearrangements. These files lack a portion of the clones; in checked studies, under half of the deficit traces to unresolved V genes, and the cause of the others is not known. For V, J and clone size, that table is used; D and trimming come from the DNA. The table for this sample lists more than 400,000 clones; over 75% of them were counted only once. The ten most abundant clones make up 3% to 4% of the sample.

Sequencing was carried out using peripheral blood. The sequence links TRBV4-2 to TRBJ2-2, and 11 junction bases match TRBD2. This receptor was obtained from a human donor in a cohort sampled during active COVID-19. The nucleotide sequence reads as follows: TGTGCCAGCAGCCAAGACCTAGCGGGAGGGAACACCGGGGAGCTGTTTTTT. This gives the protein CASSQDLAGGNTGELFF.